This T cell receptor beta chain was profiled in a study of blood T cell repertoires in COVID-19. Sample share makes this clone medium-sized. Profiling relied on immunoSEQ multiplex PCR, and the TCRdb table lists in-frame clones only, not all of them. The table includes about 41,000 clones, over 75% detected once. Germline V lookup: CDR1 SGDLS, CDR2 YYNGEE. Trimming at V came to 0 bases and at J to 3 bases, leaving 4 bases not matched to a gene. This CDR3 comprises 15 residues. This receptor was taken from a woman aged 80 or over with acute or convalescent COVID-19. This rearrangement joins TRBV9 to TRBJ2-3; 7 bases line up with TRBD2. Sequencing was carried out using peripheral blood. In DNA form, the CDR3 reads TGTGCCAGCAGCGTAGGAGGGAGGGGTACAGATACGCAGTATTTT. Translating gives CASSVGGRGTDTQYF.